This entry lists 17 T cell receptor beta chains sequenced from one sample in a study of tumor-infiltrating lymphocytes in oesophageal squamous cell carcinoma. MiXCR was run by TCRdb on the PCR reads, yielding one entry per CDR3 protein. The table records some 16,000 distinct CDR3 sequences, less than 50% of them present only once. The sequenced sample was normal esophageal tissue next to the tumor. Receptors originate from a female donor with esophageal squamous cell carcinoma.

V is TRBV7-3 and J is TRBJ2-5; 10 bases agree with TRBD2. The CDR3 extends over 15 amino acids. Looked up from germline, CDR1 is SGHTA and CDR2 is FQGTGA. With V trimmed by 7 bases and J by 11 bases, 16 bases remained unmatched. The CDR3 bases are TGTGCCAGCACACAAGGGACTAGCGACACAGATACGCAGTACTTC. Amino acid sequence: CASTQGTSDTDTQYF.

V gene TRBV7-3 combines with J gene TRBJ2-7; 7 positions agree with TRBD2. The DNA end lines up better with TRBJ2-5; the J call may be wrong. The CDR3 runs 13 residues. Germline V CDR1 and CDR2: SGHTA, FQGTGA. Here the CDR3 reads CASSLGTKETQYF. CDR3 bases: TGTGCCAGCAGCCTCGGGACTAAAGAGACCCAGTACTTC.

This CDR3 is CASSFLGQKQFF. CDR3 in DNA: TGTGCCAGCAGCTTTTTGGGCCAGAAGCAGTTCTTC. This sequence joins TRBV7-4 and TRBJ2-3; D unresolved. The end of the DNA is better explained by TRBJ2-1, so the J call may be wrong. This CDR3 has 12 residues. Germline CDR1 and CDR2: SGHVT and SQSDAQ.

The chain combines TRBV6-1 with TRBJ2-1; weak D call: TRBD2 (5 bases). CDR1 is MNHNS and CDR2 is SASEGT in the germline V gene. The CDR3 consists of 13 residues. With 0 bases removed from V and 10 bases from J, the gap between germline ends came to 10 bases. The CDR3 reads CASSEAVQREQFF. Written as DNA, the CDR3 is TGTGCCAGCAGTGAAGCCGTCCAGCGGGAGCAGTTCTTC.

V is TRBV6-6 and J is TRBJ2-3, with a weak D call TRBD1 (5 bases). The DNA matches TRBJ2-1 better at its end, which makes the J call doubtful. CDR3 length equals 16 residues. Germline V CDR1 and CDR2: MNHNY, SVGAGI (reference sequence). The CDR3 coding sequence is TGTGCCAGCAGTTACTCCCCCACAGGCCCCCACAATGAGCAGTTCTTC. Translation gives CASSYSPTGPHNEQFF.

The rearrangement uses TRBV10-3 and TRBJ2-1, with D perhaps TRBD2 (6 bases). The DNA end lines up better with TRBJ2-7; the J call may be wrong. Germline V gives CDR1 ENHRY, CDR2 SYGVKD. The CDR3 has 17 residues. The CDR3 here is CAITPSPGLHSYNEQYF. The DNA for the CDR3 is TGTGCCATCACCCCTTCCCCGGGACTTCACTCCTACAATGAGCAGTACTTC.

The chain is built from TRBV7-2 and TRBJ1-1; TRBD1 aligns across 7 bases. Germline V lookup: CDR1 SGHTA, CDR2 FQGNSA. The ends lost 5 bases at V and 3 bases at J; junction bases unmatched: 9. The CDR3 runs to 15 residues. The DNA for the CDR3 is TGTGCCAGCAGCCCCAGACAGGGCTTGGACACTGAAGCTTTCTTT. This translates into CASSPRQGLDTEAFF.

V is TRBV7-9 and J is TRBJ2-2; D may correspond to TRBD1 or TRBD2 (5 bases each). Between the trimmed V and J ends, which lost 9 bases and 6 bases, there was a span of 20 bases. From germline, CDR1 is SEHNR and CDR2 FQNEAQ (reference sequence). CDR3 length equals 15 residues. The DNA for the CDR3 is TGTGCCAGTAGAAAGGTTGGGGGTCTGCCCGGGGAGCTGTTTTTT. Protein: CASRKVGGLPGELFF.

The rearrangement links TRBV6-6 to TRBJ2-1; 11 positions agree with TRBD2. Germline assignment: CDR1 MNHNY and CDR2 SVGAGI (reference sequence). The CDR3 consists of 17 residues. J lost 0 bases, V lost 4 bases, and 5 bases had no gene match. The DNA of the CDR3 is TGTGCCAGCAGTTCTACTAGCGGGGGTAACTCCTACAATGAGCAGTTCTTC. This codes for CASSSTSGGNSYNEQFF.

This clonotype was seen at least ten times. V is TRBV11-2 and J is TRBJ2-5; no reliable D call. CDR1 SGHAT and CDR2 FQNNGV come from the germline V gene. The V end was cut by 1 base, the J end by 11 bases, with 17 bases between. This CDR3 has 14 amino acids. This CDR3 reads CASSLGRFSHEQYF. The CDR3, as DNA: TGTGCCAGCAGCTTAGGCCGGTTTTCCCATGAGCAGTACTTC. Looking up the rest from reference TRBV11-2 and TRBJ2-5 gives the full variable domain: EAGVAQSPRYKIIEKRQSVAFWCNPISGHATLYWYQQILGQGPKLLIQFQNNGVVDDSQLPKDRFSAERLKGVDSTLKIQPAKLEDSAVYLCASSLGRFSHEQYFGPGTRLLVL.

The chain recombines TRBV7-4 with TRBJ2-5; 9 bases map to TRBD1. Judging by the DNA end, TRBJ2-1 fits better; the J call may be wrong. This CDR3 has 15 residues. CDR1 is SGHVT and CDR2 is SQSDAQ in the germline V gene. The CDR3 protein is CASSSTGGSYNEQFF. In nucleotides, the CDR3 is TGTGCCAGCAGCTCGACAGGGGGATCCTACAATGAGCAGTTCTTC.

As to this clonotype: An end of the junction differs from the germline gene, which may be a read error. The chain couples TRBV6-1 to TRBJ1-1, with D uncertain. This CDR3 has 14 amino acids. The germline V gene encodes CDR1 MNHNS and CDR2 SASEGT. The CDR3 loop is CASSEVMSLGELYF. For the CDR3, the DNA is TGTGCCAGCAGTGAAGTTATGTCCCTCGGGGAGCTGTATTTT.

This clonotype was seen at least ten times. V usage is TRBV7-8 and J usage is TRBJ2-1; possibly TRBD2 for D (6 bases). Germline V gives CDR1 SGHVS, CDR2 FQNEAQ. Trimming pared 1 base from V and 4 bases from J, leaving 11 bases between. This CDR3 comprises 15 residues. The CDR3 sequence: CASSLVPGRYNEQFF. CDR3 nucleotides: TGTGCCAGCAGCTTAGTCCCAGGGAGGTACAATGAGCAGTTCTTC.

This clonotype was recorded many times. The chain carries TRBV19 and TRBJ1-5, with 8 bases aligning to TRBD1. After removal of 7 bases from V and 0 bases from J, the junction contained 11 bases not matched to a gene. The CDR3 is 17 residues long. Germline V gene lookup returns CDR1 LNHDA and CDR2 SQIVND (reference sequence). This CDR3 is CASTPGQAFNSNQPQHF. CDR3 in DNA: TGTGCCAGTACCCCGGGACAGGCCTTTAATAGCAATCAGCCCCAGCATTTT.

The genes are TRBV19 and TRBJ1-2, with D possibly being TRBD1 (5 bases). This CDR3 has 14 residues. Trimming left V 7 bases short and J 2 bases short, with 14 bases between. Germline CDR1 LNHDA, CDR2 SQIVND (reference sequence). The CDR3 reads CASIPARGNYGYTF. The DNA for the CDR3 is TGTGCCAGTATCCCAGCCCGGGGCAACTATGGCTACACCTTC.

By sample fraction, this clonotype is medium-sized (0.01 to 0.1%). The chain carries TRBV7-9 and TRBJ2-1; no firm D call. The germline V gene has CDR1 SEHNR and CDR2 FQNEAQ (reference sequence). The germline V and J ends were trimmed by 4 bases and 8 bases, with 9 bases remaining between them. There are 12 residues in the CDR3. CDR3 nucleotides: TGTGCCAGCAGCTACGGTTGGGATGAGCAGTTCTTC. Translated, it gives CASSYGWDEQFF.

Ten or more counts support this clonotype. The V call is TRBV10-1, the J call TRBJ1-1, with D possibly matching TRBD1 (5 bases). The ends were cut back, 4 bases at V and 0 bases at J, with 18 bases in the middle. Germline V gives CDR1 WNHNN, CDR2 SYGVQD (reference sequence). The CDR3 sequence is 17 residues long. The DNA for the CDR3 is TGCGCCAGCAGTGCTCCACCGGGACGGCACATGAACACTGAAGCTTTCTTT. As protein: CASSAPPGRHMNTEAFF.